These T cell receptor beta chains were read from a single sample in a study of shared clonotypes between healthy human individuals. Profiling relied on immunoSEQ multiplex PCR, and the TCRdb table lists in-frame clones only, not all of them. The sample lists about 560,000 clones; around 81% were seen once. The sequenced sample consisted of PBMCs. The source is a woman between 35 and 50 years old in good health. Some clones in this sample may be carry-over from other donors' samples. The CDR3 runs from the conserved cysteine through the conserved F or W. D genes are given only for firm matches. Expanded clones get a size class; other rows say once, few or many, or leave the size out.

V gene	clone size	J gene	D gene	CDR3 protein	CDR3 DNA
TRBV12-2	-	TRBJ2-3	-	CASRLAERANTSTDTQYF	TGTGCAAGTCGCTTAGCGGAGCGGGCGAACACTAGCACAGATACGCAGTATTTT
TRBV5-6	-	TRBJ1-1	-	CASSLFNRENEAFF	TGTGCCAGCAGCTTGTTCAACAGGGAGAATGAAGCTTTCTTT
TRBV9	-	TRBJ2-2	TRBD2	CASSVPKAGTKDTGELFF	TGTGCCAGCAGCGTCCCCAAAGCAGGGACTAAGGACACCGGGGAGCTGTTTTTT
TRBV18	-	TRBJ2-7	-	CASSPNPQGFSYEQYF	TGTGCCAGCTCACCAAACCCACAGGGATTCTCCTACGAGCAGTACTTC
TRBV15	-	TRBJ1-5	-	CATSRDPLQPQHF	TGTGCCACCAGCAGAGATCCCCTTCAGCCCCAGCATTTT
TRBV27	-	TRBJ2-1	TRBD1	CASSEDRDSYNEQFF	TGTGCCAGCAGTGAGGACAGGGACTCCTACAATGAGCAGTTCTTC
TRBV18	-	TRBJ1-5	TRBD1	CASSPSDRESNQPQHF	TGTGCCAGCTCACCCTCGGACAGGGAAAGCAATCAGCCCCAGCATTTT
TRBV28	-	TRBJ1-1	-	CASTYLNTEAFF	TGTGCCAGCACATATTTGAACACTGAAGCTTTCTTT
TRBV7-2	-	TRBJ1-3	-	CGPLRLYPGNTIYF	TGTGGGCCGCTAAGACTGTACCCTGGAAACACCATATATTTT
TRBV10-3	-	TRBJ2-2	-	CAISESTANTGELFF	TGTGCCATCAGTGAGAGTACGGCTAACACCGGGGAGCTGTTTTTT
TRBV11-2	-	TRBJ2-1	TRBD2	CASLYGLAGVSYNEQFF	TGTGCCAGCCTCTACGGACTAGCGGGAGTTTCTTACAATGAGCAGTTCTTC
TRBV5-4	-	TRBJ1-3	-	CASSPDRQRSGNTIYF	TGTGCCAGCAGCCCCGACAGGCAACGCTCTGGAAACACCATATATTTT
TRBV28	-	TRBJ1-2	-	CASCGGSPDYGYTF	TGTGCCAGTTGTGGGGGGAGCCCCGACTATGGCTACACCTTC
TRBV2	-	TRBJ1-5	-	CASTLRAGVGQPQHF	TGTGCCAGCACCCTAAGGGCAGGGGTAGGTCAGCCCCAGCATTTT
TRBV7-2	-	TRBJ2-3	TRBD2	CASSAFPTSGPTTDTQYF	TGTGCCAGCAGCGCGTTTCCGACTAGCGGGCCGACCACAGATACGCAGTATTTT
TRBV4-1	-	TRBJ2-7	TRBD2	CASSQEEVGGIYEQYF	TGCGCCAGCAGCCAAGAAGAGGTGGGAGGGATCTACGAGCAGTACTTC
TRBV5-1	-	TRBJ2-5	-	CASSAAQGPQETQYF	TGCGCCAGCAGCGCCGCCCAGGGGCCCCAAGAGACCCAGTACTTC
TRBV27	-	TRBJ2-2	-	CASSFNGAGELFF	TGTGCCAGCAGTTTTAACGGAGCCGGGGAGCTGTTTTTT
TRBV10-1	many	TRBJ2-3	TRBD2	CASSFGLADTDTQYF	TGCGCCAGCAGTTTTGGACTAGCCGACACAGATACGCAGTATTTT
TRBV11-2	-	TRBJ2-7	-	CASSPPSGSYEQYF	TGTGCCAGCAGCCCCCCCTCCGGGTCCTACGAGCAGTACTTC
TRBV5-3	-	TRBJ2-7	-	CARSQPAYEQYF	TGTGCCAGAAGCCAACCTGCCTACGAGCAGTACTTC
TRBV4-2	-	TRBJ1-4	-	CASSQVLGDEKLFF	TGTGCCAGCAGCCAAGTGCTAGGGGACGAAAAACTGTTTTTT
TRBV2	-	TRBJ1-2	-	CASTKLGDGYTF	TGTGCCAGCACTAAACTTGGAGATGGCTACACCTTC
TRBV18	-	TRBJ1-1	-	CASSPTGYAEAFF	TGTGCCAGTTCACCAACCGGTTACGCTGAAGCTTTCTTT
TRBV2	-	TRBJ1-3	-	CASVGGTRNTIYF	TGTGCCAGCGTGGGTGGCACCAGAAACACCATATATTTT
TRBV11-1	-	TRBJ2-1	TRBD2	CASSLRGLAGGVNEQFF	TGTGCCAGCAGCTTAAGGGGACTAGCGGGAGGAGTCAATGAGCAGTTCTTC
TRBV7-8	-	TRBJ1-5	TRBD1	CASTPTGAVSAQHF	TGTGCCAGCACCCCAACAGGGGCCGTATCGGCCCAGCATTTT
TRBV19	-	TRBJ2-7	-	CATKAPGYEQYF	TGTGCCACCAAAGCACCCGGCTACGAGCAGTACTTC
TRBV28	-	TRBJ1-1	-	CASSLSFRPTEAFF	TGTGCCAGCAGTCTTAGCTTTAGGCCAACTGAAGCTTTCTTT
TRBV10-3	-	TRBJ1-3	-	CASMDGGSSGNTIYF	TGTGCCAGCATGGACGGCGGAAGCTCTGGAAACACCATATATTTT
TRBV4-1	once	TRBJ2-7	TRBD2	CASSQGDLGTTPPYEQYF	TGCGCCAGCAGCCAAGGCGATTTAGGGACTACCCCACCTTACGAGCAGTACTTC
TRBV2	-	TRBJ2-7	-	CASSGGASYEQYF	TGTGCCAGCAGCGGGGGAGCATCCTACGAGCAGTACTTC
TRBV5-1	-	TRBJ2-5	TRBD1	CASSGVQGAGETQYF	TGCGCCAGCAGCGGAGTTCAGGGGGCGGGAGAGACCCAGTACTTC
TRBV7-9	-	TRBJ2-7	-	CASSLGGSHEQYF	TGTGCCAGCAGCTTAGGGGGTTCCCACGAGCAGTACTTC
TRBV29-1	few	TRBJ2-1	-	CSVGLGPSNEQFF	TGCAGCGTTGGCCTGGGACCATCAAATGAGCAGTTCTTC
TRBV30	-	TRBJ2-7	TRBD2	CALSVRREGFYEQYF	TGTGCCTTGAGTGTACGGCGGGAGGGCTTCTACGAGCAATACTTC
TRBV7-7	-	TRBJ2-1	TRBD1	CASSGGTGGRRPYNEQFF	TGTGCTAGCAGCGGGGGGACAGGGGGTCGCCGCCCTTACAATGAGCAGTTCTTC
TRBV5-1	-	TRBJ2-7	-	CASSFPGLGGDLYEQYF	TGCGCCAGCAGCTTCCCGGGGCTCGGCGGGGACCTCTACGAGCAGTACTTC
TRBV4-1	-	TRBJ2-7	-	CASSKGRVRGSYEQYF	TGCGCCAGCAGCAAAGGTCGAGTGAGGGGCTCCTACGAGCAGTACTTC
TRBV18	-	TRBJ1-5	-	CASSPSPDNQPQHF	TGTGCCAGCTCACCCAGTCCAGACAATCAGCCCCAGCATTTT
TRBV28	once	TRBJ1-1	-	CASKNREANTEAFF	TGTGCCAGCAAGAATAGGGAAGCGAACACTGAAGCTTTCTTT
TRBV19	-	TRBJ2-2	TRBD1	CASRGQSNTGELFF	TGTGCCAGTAGGGGACAGTCTAACACCGGGGAGCTGTTTTTT
TRBV30	-	TRBJ2-5	-	CAWSVLGAQTQYF	TGTGCCTGGAGTGTGTTGGGGGCCCAGACCCAGTACTTC
TRBV30	-	TRBJ1-3	-	CAWSRPGKAGNTIYF	TGTGCCTGGAGTCGGCCCGGCAAGGCTGGAAACACCATATATTTT
TRBV7-9	-	TRBJ2-1	-	CASRDNSGRSYNEQFF	TGTGCCAGCAGGGATAATAGCGGCCGCTCCTACAATGAGCAGTTCTTC
TRBV18	few	TRBJ2-7	-	CASSPPIRNSYEQYF	TGTGCCAGCTCACCACCTATCAGGAACTCCTACGAGCAGTACTTC
TRBV27	many	TRBJ2-2	TRBD1	CASSLWGQGEVNTGELFF	TGTGCCAGCAGTTTATGGGGACAGGGTGAAGTGAACACCGGGGAGCTGTTTTTT
TRBV7-6	-	TRBJ2-2	TRBD1	CASSSGQGNTGELFF	TGTGCCAGCAGCTCTGGACAGGGGAACACCGGGGAGCTGTTTTTT
TRBV16	once	TRBJ2-5	-	CASSQSWGPQETQYF	TGTGCCAGCAGCCAATCTTGGGGGCCCCAGGAGACCCAGTACTTC
TRBV10-3	-	TRBJ1-2	-	CAISESGQGAGYTF	TGTGCCATCAGTGAGTCAGGGCAGGGTGCTGGCTACACCTTC
TRBV7-3	-	TRBJ2-1	-	CASSFTPVGASYNEQFF	TGTGCCAGCAGCTTTACGCCTGTGGGGGCGTCCTACAATGAGCAGTTCTTC